A selection of T cell receptor beta chains follows, all from one sample in a study of T cells in narcolepsy. Only in-frame clones appear in the TCRdb table, and some are missing; sequencing was by immunoSEQ multiplex PCR. The sample yields 30,000 to 40,000 clones, around 84% seen once. Sequenced input: memory (CD45RA-) CD4+ T cells from blood. These receptors were collected from a human donor in good health. The CDR3 runs from the conserved cysteine through the conserved F or W. Fields, in order: J gene, V gene, clone size, CDR3 protein. Size is stated for part of the rows, as once, few or many counts, or as a class when the clone is expanded.

TRBJ1-3 TRBV2 NA CASRTGTAGNTIYF
TRBJ2-1 TRBV11-2 NA CASRGLAGVFHEQFF
TRBJ1-3 TRBV6-5 once CASRSTGGGNTIYF
TRBJ2-7 TRBV6-1 NA CASRMGQGPPEQYF
TRBJ1-3 TRBV2 NA CASSEIGALSGNTIYF
TRBJ2-7 TRBV6-1 few CASSEGEDASYEQYF
TRBJ1-1 TRBV7-9 NA CASSHDRNTEAFF
TRBJ1-4 TRBV5-6 NA CASSFAGNEKLFF
TRBJ2-7 TRBV30 once CASRQGLVEQYF
TRBJ1-1 TRBV14 few CASSQVTGVAEAFF
TRBJ1-1 TRBV19 NA CASSMSGRMNTEAFF
TRBJ2-2 TRBV11-1 NA CASSLGGGHGELFF
TRBJ1-3 TRBV30 NA CAWSPGGRNTIYF
NA TRBV4-2 NA CASSQAQEIDYEQYF
TRBJ1-2 TRBV6-5 NA CASRMQGDWNGYTF
TRBJ1-4 TRBV28 NA CASSLLGATNEKLFF
TRBJ2-7 TRBV19 NA CASKGGSQYEQYF
TRBJ2-3 TRBV5-4 NA CASRPGQQTDTQYF
TRBJ2-1 TRBV5-6 NA CASSSKGLAREQFF
TRBJ2-7 TRBV11-2 NA CASSLDRTGVGEQYF
TRBJ2-2 TRBV11-3 NA CASSYIGGRTGELFF
TRBJ2-1 TRBV5-8 NA CASSLPIAGRDEQFF
TRBJ2-3 TRBV19 NA CASRLSGDTQYF
TRBJ1-1 TRBV19 NA CASIVSGRAFF
TRBJ1-1 TRBV5-1 NA CASMAGATMNTEAFF
TRBJ1-1 TRBV5-1 NA CASSLLTGGTTEAFF
TRBJ1-1 TRBV6-5 few CASSLGGMAFF
TRBJ2-7 TRBV19 NA CASRDSYYEQYF
TRBJ1-2 TRBV10-1 NA CASSETGNYGYTF
TRBJ1-1 TRBV6-1 NA CASTVQGNTEAFF
TRBJ2-2 TRBV18 NA CASSPLAGAGELFF
TRBJ1-6 TRBV7-2 few CASSLTIIGSPLHF
TRBJ2-5 TRBV6-1 NA CASRGGLQETQYF
TRBJ2-7 TRBV27 NA CASSPREGRGYEQYF
TRBJ2-2 TRBV19 NA CASRGQGATGELFF
TRBJ2-7 TRBV6-5 once CASSYGWGEQYF
TRBJ2-7 TRBV10-1 NA CASSESLGSYEQYF
TRBJ2-2 TRBV9 NA CASSVVGTEYGELFF
TRBJ2-2 TRBV5-4 NA CASSLAGTNTGELFF
TRBJ2-5 TRBV14 NA CASSHGQGPQETQYF
TRBJ2-4 TRBV6-1 NA CASSASGLKNIQYF
TRBJ2-7 TRBV5-1 NA CASEQSPGQGNEQYF
TRBJ2-1 TRBV7-3 NA CASSLRGQGYNEQFF
TRBJ1-1 TRBV7-9 few CASSLWTTEAFF
TRBJ2-7 TRBV30 NA CAWSATRPYEQYF
TRBJ2-7 TRBV6-1 NA CASSETGTGAYEQYF
TRBJ1-3 TRBV6-5 NA CASRPPGTGNTIYF
TRBJ2-7 TRBV6-6 NA CASTEGQGGAYEQYF